The 17 T cell receptor beta chains reported below all come from one sample, sequenced in a study of identical twins. TCRdb passed the 5' RACE reads through MiXCR, listing each CDR3 protein once. This sample carries some 660,000 distinct CDR3 sequences, around 8.3% of them seen once, and the ten largest clones take 0.8% to 1%. These data also formed part of another study, on yellow fever vaccine responses in identical twins.

The material sequenced was PBMCs. Source of these receptors: a woman younger than 35 in good health.

There are a few counts of this clonotype. V is TRBV11-1 and J is TRBJ1-2; weak D call: TRBD1 (5 bases). Trimming removed 1 base from V and 4 bases from J, with 22 bases in between. CDR3 length: 18 amino acids. Germline CDR1 is SGHAT and CDR2 is FQDESV (reference sequence). This CDR3 is CASSLEFSSGADLYGYTF. The CDR3 nucleotides are TGTGCCAGCAGCTTAGAATTCTCTTCTGGGGCGGATCTCTATGGCTACACCTTC.

The V gene is TRBV12-3 or TRBV12-4, the J gene TRBJ2-1; a possible D gene is TRBD1 (5 bases). Trimming removed 0 bases from V and 5 bases from J, with 14 bases in between. The CDR3 runs to 16 residues. Here the CDR3 reads CASSLAGPSRDNEQFF. The CDR3 bases are TGTGCCAGCAGTTTAGCGGGCCCATCCAGGGACAATGAGCAGTTCTTC.

This clonotype came up a few times. The J gene is TRBJ2-1, the V gene TRBV15, with D uncertain. Germline CDR1 is LNHNV and CDR2 is YYDKDF (reference sequence). Trimming removed 6 bases from V and 4 bases from J, with 10 bases in between. CDR3 size: 13 residues. CDR3 coding DNA: TGTGCCACCAGACCCTTGTCATACAATGAGCAGTTCTTC. Its protein is CATRPLSYNEQFF.

The chain recombines TRBV5-1 with TRBJ2-5; 10 nucleotides line up with TRBD1. Germline V gives CDR1 SGHRS, CDR2 YFSETQ. V lost 5 bases to trimming and J lost 2 bases; unmatched junction nucleotides: 9. This CDR3 has 16 amino acids. CDR3 sequence: CASRTNRDRGQETQYF. In nucleotides, the CDR3 is TGCGCCAGCAGAACAAACCGGGACAGGGGTCAAGAGACCCAGTACTTC.

J is TRBJ2-7 and V is TRBV3-1, with 7 bases matching TRBD2. This CDR3 is built from 14 residues. Germline lookup yields CDR1 LGHDT and CDR2 YNNKEL (reference sequence). V shed 4 bases and J 3 bases; nucleotides not matched to a gene: 6. The CDR3 bases are TGTGCCAGCAGCCCCTCCGGACTAGTCTACGAGCAGTACTTC. Translating gives CASSPSGLVYEQYF.

At least ten counts were recorded for this clonotype. The V gene is TRBV7-9, the J gene TRBJ2-1; TRBD1 is a possible D gene (6 bases). This CDR3 is built from 14 residues. Germline V CDR1 and CDR2: SEHNR, FQNEAQ (reference sequence). V was cut by 1 base and J by 4 bases, with 8 bases left in between. CDR3 in DNA: TGTGCCAGCAGCTTAGTTACAGGGTACAATGAGCAGTTCTTC. Its translation is CASSLVTGYNEQFF. The full variable domain, its missing parts supplied by reference TRBV7-9 and TRBJ2-1, is DTGVSQNPRHKITKRGQNVTFRCDPISEHNRLYWYRQTLGQGPEFLTYFQNEAQLEKSRLLSDRFSAERPKGSFSTLEIQRTEQGDSAMYLCASSLVTGYNEQFFGPGTRLTVL.

The CDR3 DNA is TGCGCCAGCAGCACTCTCGTTAGGACAGGGAGCGTTTCCTACGAGCAGTACTTC. Translating gives CASSTLVRTGSVSYEQYF. The V gene is TRBV10-2, the J gene TRBJ2-7; 8 positions match TRBD1. CDR1 WSHSY and CDR2 SAAADI come from the germline V gene. The CDR3 runs to 18 residues. J lost 1 base, V lost 6 bases, and 17 bases had no gene match.

This clonotype has only a few counts. The V call is TRBV28, the J call TRBJ1-1; 7 bases map to TRBD1. CDR1 MDHEN and CDR2 SYDVKM come from the germline V gene. The CDR3 consists of 14 residues. The V and J ends lost 8 bases and 6 bases, in that order; junction bases with no gene match: 12. The CDR3 region has the DNA TGTGCCAGCTCATATCCCGGGACAGCGGCTGAAGCTTTCTTT. Protein product: CASSYPGTAAEAFF.

Many counts were recorded for this clonotype. This chain uses TRBV7-9 with TRBJ2-1, with D maybe TRBD1 (6 bases). CDR3 size: 14 residues. The ends were cut back, 1 base at V and 8 bases at J, with 12 bases in the middle. Germline assignment: CDR1 SEHNR and CDR2 FQNEAQ (reference sequence). The CDR3 reads CASSLVQGRDEQFF. As DNA, the CDR3 is TGTGCCAGCAGCTTAGTACAGGGCCGGGATGAGCAGTTCTTC.

This clonotype was seen at least ten times. The junction departs from germline at one end; a sequencing error may be responsible. The chain is built from TRBV11-2 and TRBJ2-3; D possibly matches TRBD1 or TRBD2 (6 bases each). The CDR3 sequence is 15 residues long. The germline V gene encodes CDR1 SGHAT and CDR2 FQNNGV. CDR3 region: CASSNRDSDPQRRDF. The DNA for the CDR3 is TGTGCCAGCAGCAACAGGGACTCGGACCCCCAGAGAAGGGATTTT.

This clonotype was seen a handful of times. The rearrangement joins TRBV4-3 to TRBJ1-4; tentatively, D is TRBD1 (6 bases). Germline lookup yields CDR1 LGHNA and CDR2 YSLEER. The CDR3 is made up of 15 amino acids. V lost 3 bases and J lost 8, with 16 bases in between. This CDR3 reads CASSQNGGRGEKLFF. Written as DNA, the CDR3 is TGCGCCAGCAGCCAGAATGGGGGGCGCGGAGAAAAACTGTTTTTT.

This clonotype was counted ten times or more. The chain employs TRBV10-3 and TRBJ2-1; tentative D call: TRBD2 (6 bases). In germline, CDR1 is ENHRY, CDR2 SYGVKD. This CDR3 has 12 amino acids. Trimming cost V 9 bases and J 8 bases, with 14 bases left between them. As DNA, the CDR3 is TGTGCCATAAGGACTATCGGCGATGAGCAGTTCTTC. Encoded protein: CAIRTIGDEQFF.

This clonotype was counted ten times or more. V usage is TRBV10-3 and J usage is TRBJ2-2; 9 nucleotides line up with TRBD1. The length of the CDR3 is 15 residues. V was pared by 8 bases and J by 6 bases, with 10 bases of the junction left unmatched. The germline CDR1 and CDR2 sequences are ENHRY and SYGVKD. The CDR3 sequence is CAIRRDRVDPGELFF. In DNA form, the CDR3 reads TGTGCCATCCGAAGGGACAGGGTGGATCCCGGGGAGCTGTTTTTT.

This clonotype was observed a handful of times. This rearrangement joins TRBV6-1 to TRBJ1-2, with D hard to call. Germline V gene sequence: CDR1 MNHNS, CDR2 SASEGT. The ends were cut back, 8 bases at V and 2 bases at J, with 12 bases in the middle. This CDR3 region has 13 residues. CDR3 nucleotides: TGTGCCAGCTCACGAGCAGCCAACTATGGCTACACCTTC. Translated: CASSRAANYGYTF.

This chain joins TRBV27 and TRBJ2-5, with D perhaps TRBD2 (5 bases). The CDR3 length is 17 residues. V lost 2 bases, J lost 2 bases, and 18 bases lay in between. Germline V gives CDR1 MNHEY, CDR2 SMNVEV (reference sequence). The CDR3 DNA sequence: TGTGCCAGCAGTTTAAGTGGCCTTACTAGATCGCAAGAGACCCAGTACTTC. It encodes CASSLSGLTRSQETQYF.

The rearrangement links TRBV6-2 or TRBV6-3 to TRBJ2-4; D gene unclear. CDR1 is MNHEY and CDR2 is SVGEGT in the germline V gene. The CDR3 is 14 residues long. Trimming pared 8 bases from V and 0 bases from J, leaving 11 bases between. The CDR3 DNA sequence: TGTGCCAGCGAGGATCCTCTAGCCAAAAACATTCAGTACTTC. This sequence encodes CASEDPLAKNIQYF.

The chain has TRBV5-1 and TRBJ2-7; 7 bases are shared with TRBD1. Germline loops: CDR1 SGHRS, CDR2 YFSETQ. The CDR3 runs to 16 residues. J gave up 2 bases and V 0 bases, and 8 bases lay outside the gene matches. CDR3 coding DNA: TGCGCCAGCAGCTTGGGTTTTTTGGGACAGACCTACGAGCAGTACTTC. Its translation is CASSLGFLGQTYEQYF. The complete variable domain, with remaining parts taken from reference TRBV5-1 and TRBJ2-7, reads KAGVTQTPRYLIKTRGQQVTLSCSPISGHRSVSWYQQTPGQGLQFLFEYFSETQRNKGNFPGRFSGRQFSNSRSEMNVSTLELGDSALYLCASSLGFLGQTYEQYFGPGTRLTVT.